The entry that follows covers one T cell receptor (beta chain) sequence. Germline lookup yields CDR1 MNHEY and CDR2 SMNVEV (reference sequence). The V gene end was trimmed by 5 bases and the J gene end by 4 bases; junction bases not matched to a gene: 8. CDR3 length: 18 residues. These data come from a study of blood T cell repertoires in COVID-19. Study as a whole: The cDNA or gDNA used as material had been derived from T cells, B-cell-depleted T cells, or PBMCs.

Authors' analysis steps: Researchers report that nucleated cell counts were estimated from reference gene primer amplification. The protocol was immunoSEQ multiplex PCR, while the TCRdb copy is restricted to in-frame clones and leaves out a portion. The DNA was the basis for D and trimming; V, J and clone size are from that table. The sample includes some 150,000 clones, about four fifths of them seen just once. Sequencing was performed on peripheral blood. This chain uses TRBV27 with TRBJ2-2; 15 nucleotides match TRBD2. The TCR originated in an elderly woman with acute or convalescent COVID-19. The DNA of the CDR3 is TGTGCCAGCAGTGGGGGACTAGCGGGAGGTTGGGGCACCGGGGAGCTGTTTTTT. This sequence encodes CASSGGLAGGWGTGELFF.